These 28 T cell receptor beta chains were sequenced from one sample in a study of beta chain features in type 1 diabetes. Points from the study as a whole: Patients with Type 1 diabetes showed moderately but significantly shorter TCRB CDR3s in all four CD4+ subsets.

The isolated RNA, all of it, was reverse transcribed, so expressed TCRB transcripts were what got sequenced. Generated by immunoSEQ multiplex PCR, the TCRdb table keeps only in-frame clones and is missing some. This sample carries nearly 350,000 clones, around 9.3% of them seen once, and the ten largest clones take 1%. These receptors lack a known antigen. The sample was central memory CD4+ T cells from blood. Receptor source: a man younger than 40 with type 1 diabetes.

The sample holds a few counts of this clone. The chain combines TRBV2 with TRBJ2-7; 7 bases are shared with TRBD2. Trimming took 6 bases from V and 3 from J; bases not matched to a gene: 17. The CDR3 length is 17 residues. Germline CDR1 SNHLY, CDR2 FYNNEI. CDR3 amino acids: CASSLGASGADIYEQYF. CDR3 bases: TGTGCCAGCAGCCTAGGGGCTAGCGGAGCCGATATCTACGAGCAGTACTTC.

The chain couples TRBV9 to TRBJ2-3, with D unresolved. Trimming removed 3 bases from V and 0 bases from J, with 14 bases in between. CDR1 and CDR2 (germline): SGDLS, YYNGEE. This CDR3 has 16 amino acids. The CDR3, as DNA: TGTGCCAGCAGCGGCCGATTTGGCGGTAGCACAGATACGCAGTATTTT. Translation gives CASSGRFGGSTDTQYF.

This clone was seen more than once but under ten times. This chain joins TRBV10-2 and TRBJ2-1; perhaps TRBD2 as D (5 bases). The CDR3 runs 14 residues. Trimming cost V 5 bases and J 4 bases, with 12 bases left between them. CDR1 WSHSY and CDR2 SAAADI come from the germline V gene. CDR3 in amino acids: CASSRSGPYNEQFF. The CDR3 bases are TGCGCCAGCAGTCGGAGCGGACCTTACAATGAGCAGTTCTTC.

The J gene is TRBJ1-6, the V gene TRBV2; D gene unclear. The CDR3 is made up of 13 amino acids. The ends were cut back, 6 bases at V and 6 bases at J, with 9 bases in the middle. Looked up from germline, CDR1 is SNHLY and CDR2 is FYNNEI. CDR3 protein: CASRVQVNSPLHF. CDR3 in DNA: TGTGCCAGCAGAGTGCAGGTTAATTCACCCCTCCACTTT.

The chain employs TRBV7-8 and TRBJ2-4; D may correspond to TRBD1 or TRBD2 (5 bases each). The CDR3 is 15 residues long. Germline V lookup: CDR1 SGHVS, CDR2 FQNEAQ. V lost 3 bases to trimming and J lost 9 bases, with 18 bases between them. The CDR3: CASSFQAGGLGIQYF. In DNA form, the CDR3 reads TGTGCCAGCAGCTTCCAAGCTGGGGGATTAGGCATTCAGTACTTC.

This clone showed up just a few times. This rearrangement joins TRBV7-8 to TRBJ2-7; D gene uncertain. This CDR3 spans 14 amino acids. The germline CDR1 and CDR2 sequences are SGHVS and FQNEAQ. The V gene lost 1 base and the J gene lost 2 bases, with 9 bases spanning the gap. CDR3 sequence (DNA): TGTGCCAGCAGCTTAGATGAGATCACCTACGAGCAGTACTTC. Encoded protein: CASSLDEITYEQYF.

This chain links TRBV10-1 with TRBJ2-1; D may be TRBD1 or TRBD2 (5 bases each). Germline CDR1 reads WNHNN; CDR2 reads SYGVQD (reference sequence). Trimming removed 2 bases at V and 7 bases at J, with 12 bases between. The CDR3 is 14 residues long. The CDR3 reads CASSEPTGLNEQFF. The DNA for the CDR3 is TGCGCCAGCAGTGAGCCAACGGGGCTGAATGAGCAGTTCTTC.

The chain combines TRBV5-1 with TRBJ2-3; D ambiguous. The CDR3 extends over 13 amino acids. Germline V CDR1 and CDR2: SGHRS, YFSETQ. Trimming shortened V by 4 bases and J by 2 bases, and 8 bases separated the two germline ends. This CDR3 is CASSPENTDTQYF. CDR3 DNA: TGCGCCAGCAGCCCGGAGAACACAGATACGCAGTATTTT.

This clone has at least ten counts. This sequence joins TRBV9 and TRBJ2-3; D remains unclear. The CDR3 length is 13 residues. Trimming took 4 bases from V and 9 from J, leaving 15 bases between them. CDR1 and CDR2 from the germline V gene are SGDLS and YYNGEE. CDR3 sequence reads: CASSSQFPGTQYF. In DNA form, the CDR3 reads TGTGCCAGCAGCAGTCAGTTTCCAGGAACGCAGTATTTT.

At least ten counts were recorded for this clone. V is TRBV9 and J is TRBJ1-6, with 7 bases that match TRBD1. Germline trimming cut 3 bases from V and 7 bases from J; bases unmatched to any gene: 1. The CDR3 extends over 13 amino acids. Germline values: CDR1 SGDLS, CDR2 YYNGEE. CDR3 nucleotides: TGTGCCAGCAGCGAGACAGGGAATTCACCCCTCCACTTT. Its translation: CASSETGNSPLHF.

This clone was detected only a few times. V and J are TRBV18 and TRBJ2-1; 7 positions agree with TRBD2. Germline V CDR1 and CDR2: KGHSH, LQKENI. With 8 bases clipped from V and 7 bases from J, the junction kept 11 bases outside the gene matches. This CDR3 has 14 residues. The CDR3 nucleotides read TGTGCCAGCAACTTCGGGACTATGCGAAATGAGCAGTTCTTC. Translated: CASNFGTMRNEQFF.

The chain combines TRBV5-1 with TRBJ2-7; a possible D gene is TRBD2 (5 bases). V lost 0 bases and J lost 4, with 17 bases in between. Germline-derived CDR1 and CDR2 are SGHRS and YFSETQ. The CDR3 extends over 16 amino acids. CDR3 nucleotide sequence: TGCGCCAGCAGCTTGGAGAACGGGAAGGCTTTATACGAGCAGTACTTC. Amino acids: CASSLENGKALYEQYF.

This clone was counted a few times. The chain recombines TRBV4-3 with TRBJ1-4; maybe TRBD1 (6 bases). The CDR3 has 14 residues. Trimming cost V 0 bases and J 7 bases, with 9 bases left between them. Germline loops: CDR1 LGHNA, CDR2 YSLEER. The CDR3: CASSQDAGVEKLFF. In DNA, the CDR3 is TGCGCCAGCAGCCAAGATGCAGGGGTTGAAAAACTGTTTTTT.

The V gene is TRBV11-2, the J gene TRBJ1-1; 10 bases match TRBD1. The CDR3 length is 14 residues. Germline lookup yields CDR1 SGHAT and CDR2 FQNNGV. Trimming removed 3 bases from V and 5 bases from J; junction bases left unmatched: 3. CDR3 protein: CASSLTGGGTEAFF. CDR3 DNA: TGTGCCAGCAGCTTGACAGGGGGCGGAACTGAAGCTTTCTTT.

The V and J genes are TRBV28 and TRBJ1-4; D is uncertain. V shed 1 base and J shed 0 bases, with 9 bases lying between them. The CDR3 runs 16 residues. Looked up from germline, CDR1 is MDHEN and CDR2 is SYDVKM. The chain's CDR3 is CASSLFQVATNEKLFF. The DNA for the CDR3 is TGTGCCAGCAGTTTATTCCAGGTTGCAACTAATGAAAAACTGTTTTTT.

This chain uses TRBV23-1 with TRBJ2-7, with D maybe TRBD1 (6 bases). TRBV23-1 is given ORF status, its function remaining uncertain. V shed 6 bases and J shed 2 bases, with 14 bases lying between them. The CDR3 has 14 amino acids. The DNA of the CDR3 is TGCGCCAGCAGCCTCGGACAGAGCCCCTACGAGCAGTACTTC. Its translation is CASSLGQSPYEQYF.

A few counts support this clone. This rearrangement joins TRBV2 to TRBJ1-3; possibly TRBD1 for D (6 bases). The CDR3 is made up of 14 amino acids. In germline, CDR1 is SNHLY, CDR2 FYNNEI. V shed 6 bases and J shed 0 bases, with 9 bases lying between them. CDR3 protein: CASSEDSSGNTIYF. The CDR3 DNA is TGTGCCAGCAGCGAGGACAGCTCTGGAAACACCATATATTTT.

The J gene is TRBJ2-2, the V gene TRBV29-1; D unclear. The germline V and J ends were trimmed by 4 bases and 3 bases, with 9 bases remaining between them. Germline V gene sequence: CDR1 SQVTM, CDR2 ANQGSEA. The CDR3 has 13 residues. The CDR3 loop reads CSVASRYTGELFF. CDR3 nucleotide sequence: TGCAGCGTTGCCTCTCGGTACACCGGGGAGCTGTTTTTT.

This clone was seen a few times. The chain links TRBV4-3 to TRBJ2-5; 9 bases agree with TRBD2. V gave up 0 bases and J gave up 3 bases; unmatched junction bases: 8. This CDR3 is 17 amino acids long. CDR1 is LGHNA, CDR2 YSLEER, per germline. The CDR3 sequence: CASSQDVPSGAKETQYF. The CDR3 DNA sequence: TGCGCCAGCAGCCAAGACGTCCCTAGCGGGGCCAAAGAGACCCAGTACTTC.

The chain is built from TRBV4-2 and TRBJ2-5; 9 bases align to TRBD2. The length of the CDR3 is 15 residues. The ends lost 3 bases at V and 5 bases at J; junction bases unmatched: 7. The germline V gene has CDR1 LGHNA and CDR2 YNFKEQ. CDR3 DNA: TGTGCCAGCAGCCATTCCCTAGCGGGGCTCGAGACCCAGTACTTC. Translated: CASSHSLAGLETQYF.

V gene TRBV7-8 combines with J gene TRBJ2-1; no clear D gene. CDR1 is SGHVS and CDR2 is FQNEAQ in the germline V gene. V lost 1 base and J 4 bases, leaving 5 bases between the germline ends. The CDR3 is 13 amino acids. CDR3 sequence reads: CASSLGSYNEQFF. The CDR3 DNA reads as TGTGCCAGCAGCTTAGGGAGTTACAATGAGCAGTTCTTC.

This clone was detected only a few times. CDR3 loop: CASSDRERGYEQYF. In DNA, the CDR3 is TGTGCCAGCAGTGACCGGGAACGGGGTTACGAGCAGTACTTC. The chain has TRBV6-1 and TRBJ2-7; a possible D gene is TRBD2 (5 bases). Trimming pared 3 bases from V and 4 bases from J, leaving 13 bases between. The CDR3 has 14 amino acids. The germline CDR1 and CDR2 sequences are MNHNS and SASEGT.

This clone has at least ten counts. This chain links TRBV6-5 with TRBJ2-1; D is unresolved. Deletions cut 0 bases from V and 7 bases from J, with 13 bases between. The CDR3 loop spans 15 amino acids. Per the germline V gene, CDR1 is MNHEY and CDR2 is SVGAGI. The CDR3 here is CASSYSGAYRNEQFF. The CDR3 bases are TGTGCCAGCAGTTACTCGGGCGCCTATAGGAATGAGCAGTTCTTC.

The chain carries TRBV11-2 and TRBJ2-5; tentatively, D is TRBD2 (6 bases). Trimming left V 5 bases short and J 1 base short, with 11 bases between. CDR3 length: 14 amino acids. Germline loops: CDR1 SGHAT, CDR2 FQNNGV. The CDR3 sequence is CASSPGTPQETQYF. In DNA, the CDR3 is TGTGCCAGCAGCCCCGGGACTCCCCAAGAGACCCAGTACTTC.

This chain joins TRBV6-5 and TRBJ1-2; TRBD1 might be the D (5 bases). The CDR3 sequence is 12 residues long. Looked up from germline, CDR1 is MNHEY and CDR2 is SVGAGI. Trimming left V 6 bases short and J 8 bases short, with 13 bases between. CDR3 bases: TGTGCCAGCAGAAAAACAGGTGGCGGCTACACCTTC. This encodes CASRKTGGGYTF.

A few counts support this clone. The DNA of the CDR3 is TGTGCCAGTAGTATAGGCGGGACAGACCAAGAGACCCAGTACTTC. Encoded protein: CASSIGGTDQETQYF. V usage is TRBV19 and J usage is TRBJ2-5, with TRBD1 as a possible D gene (7 bases). This CDR3 has 15 amino acids. Germline values: CDR1 LNHDA, CDR2 SQIVND (reference sequence). V lost 1 base, J lost 0 bases, and 9 bases lay in between.

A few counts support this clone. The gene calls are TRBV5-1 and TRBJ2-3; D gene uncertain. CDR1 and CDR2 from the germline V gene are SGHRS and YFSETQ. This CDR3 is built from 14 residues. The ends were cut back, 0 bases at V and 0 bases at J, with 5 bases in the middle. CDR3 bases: TGCGCCAGCAGCTTGGCAGAGAGCACAGATACGCAGTATTTT. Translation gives CASSLAESTDTQYF.

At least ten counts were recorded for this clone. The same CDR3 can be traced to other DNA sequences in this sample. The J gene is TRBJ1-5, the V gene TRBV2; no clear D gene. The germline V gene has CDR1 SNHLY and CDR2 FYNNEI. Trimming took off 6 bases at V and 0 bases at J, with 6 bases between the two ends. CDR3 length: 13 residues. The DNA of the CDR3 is TGTGCCAGCAGACGGGATAGCAATCAGCCCCAGCATTTT. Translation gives CASRRDSNQPQHF.